This T cell receptor beta chain was captured by sequencing in a study of CXCR3-negative and CXCR3-positive naive CD8 T cells. Study in general: Sequencing brought in 120 million to 150 million TRB reads altogether, and each library got about 1.5 +/- 0.3 million. Study-level results: The naive subsets expressed comparable surface CD5, and the authors inferred TCR strength from TRB CDR3 properties. In naive cells, CXCR3-negative and CXCR3-positive subsets had similar TRBV-TRBJ usage; memory cells differed.

Triplicate sorts of 250,000 to 350,000 cells per CD8+ subset. It was by 5' RACE with UMI labels that the TRB cDNA libraries were prepared. Following a re-call of the 5' RACE reads, TCRdb has one entry per CDR3 protein and lacks DNA. Recorded for this sample: over 35,000 distinct CDR3 sequences. The germline V gene has CDR1 KGHDR and CDR2 SFDVKD. There are 13 residues in the CDR3. As for this clonotype: The antigen is not known.

The chain joins TRBV24-1 to TRBJ2-3. The source of this sequence is a human donor in good health. Some clones in this sample may be carry-over from other donors' samples. The sequenced sample consisted of memory CD8+ T cells from blood. The CDR3 region is CATSDWGTDTQYF.